This T cell receptor beta chain was profiled in a study of regulatory T cells in long-lasting Graves disease. Study results and caveats: Small numbers of samples may have cut accuracy. TRBV28 was favored in persistent disease, as were TRBJ1-2 and TRBJ2-5.

For this clonotype: Its antigen is not known.

V lost 6 bases and J 2 bases, leaving 16 bases between the germline ends. The germline CDR1 and CDR2 sequences are MNHNS and SASEGT. This CDR3 spans 15 amino acids. The time point denotes: persistent/refractory GD, antithyroid drugs over 5 years with positive TRAb. PBMC RNA was the source of the TCR library. Relying on iRepertoire HTBI primers and Arm-PCR of CDR3 regions, the team built TCR beta libraries. TCRdb processed the multiplex PCR reads anew with MiXCR; each CDR3 protein has one entry. The data show some 430,000 distinct CDR3 sequences, 20% to 25% seen once. The material was peripheral blood mononuclear cells (PBMCs), obtained when the disease was refractory, from a patient treated with antithyroid drugs. The J gene is TRBJ1-1, the V gene TRBV6-1; a possible D gene is TRBD1 (5 bases). The TCR sequence derives from a female donor with Graves disease. The CDR3 loop reads CASSYPDSHNTEAFF. The CDR3 region has the DNA TGTGCCAGCAGCTATCCCGACAGCCATAACACTGAAGCTTTCTTT.